Presented here are 9 T cell receptor beta chains from one specimen sequenced in a study of blood T cell repertoires in COVID-19. Assay used: immunoSEQ multiplex PCR; TCRdb lists only in-frame clones, some missing. The sample includes roughly 200,000 clones, roughly 78% of them seen just once. Source material: peripheral blood. Every receptor here comes from a man aged 70-80 years with active or convalescent COVID-19.

The rearrangement links TRBV6-5 to TRBJ1-1; the match to TRBD1 covers 7 bases. Losses at the gene ends were 6 bases for V and 2 bases for J; bases not matched to a gene: 9. This CDR3 comprises 15 residues. The germline gives CDR1 MNHEY, CDR2 SVGAGI. The CDR3 nucleotides read TGTGCCAGCAGGTGGGAACAGGGGACCAACACTGAAGCTTTCTTT. Translated, it gives CASRWEQGTNTEAFF.

This chain uses TRBV6-1 with TRBJ1-6; D remains ambiguous. V gave up 1 base and J gave up 9 bases, with 7 bases separating them. CDR3 length: 13 residues. CDR1 MNHNS and CDR2 SASEGT come from the germline V gene. The CDR3 here is CASSEVPGSPLHF. The DNA of the CDR3 is TGTGCCAGCAGTGAAGTCCCCGGTTCACCCCTCCACTTT.

The V gene is TRBV5-1, the J gene TRBJ2-7, with 7 positions matching TRBD1. This CDR3 has 14 residues. J was trimmed by 0 bases and V by 5 bases; bases with no gene match: 5. Germline V gives CDR1 SGHRS, CDR2 YFSETQ. CDR3 DNA: TGCGCCAGCAGTTTTGGGACAGTCTCCTACGAGCAGTACTTC. Its translation is CASSFGTVSYEQYF.

This clone was picked up a small number of times. The V call is TRBV2, the J call TRBJ2-1; perhaps TRBD2 as D (6 bases). Trimming took off 6 bases at V and 11 bases at J, with 14 bases between the two ends. The CDR3 extends over 12 amino acids. Looked up from germline, CDR1 is SNHLY and CDR2 is FYNNEI. CDR3 DNA: TGTGCCAGCAGGTTTCCGGGGACTCAGCAGTTCTTC. It translates to CASRFPGTQQFF.

This rearrangement joins TRBV12-3 or TRBV12-4 to TRBJ1-4; tentatively, D is TRBD1 (5 bases). Trimming removed 1 base at V and 13 bases at J, with 13 bases between. CDR3 length: 13 amino acids. CDR3 protein: CASSLGGGLGLFF. CDR3 bases: TGTGCCAGCAGTTTAGGGGGGGGATTAGGACTGTTTTTT.

The chain is built from TRBV6-5 and TRBJ2-5, with TRBD1 matching 9 bases. Germline trimming cut 7 bases from V and 2 bases from J; bases unmatched to any gene: 5. The germline V gene has CDR1 MNHEY and CDR2 SVGAGI. CDR3 length: 14 residues. CDR3 protein: CASIRDREQETQYF. The CDR3 bases are TGTGCCAGCATAAGGGACAGGGAACAAGAGACCCAGTACTTC.

The rearrangement links TRBV30 to TRBJ1-4, with D unclear. This CDR3 has 12 residues. V was cut by 0 bases and J by 8 bases, with 7 bases left in between. Germline values: CDR1 GTSNPN, CDR2 SVGIG (reference sequence). This CDR3 reads CAWSVIQEKLFF. DNA of the CDR3: TGTGCCTGGAGTGTAATACAGGAAAAACTGTTTTTT.

This clone has only a few counts. J is TRBJ2-5 and V is TRBV6-2 or TRBV6-3; D possibly corresponds to TRBD2 (6 bases). V was trimmed by 2 bases and J by 4 bases, leaving 11 bases between them. The CDR3 is 14 amino acids. In germline, CDR1 is MNHEY, CDR2 SVGEGT. In nucleotides, the CDR3 is TGTGCCAGCAGTTACATGCGGGGAGGAGAGACCCAGTACTTC. Translating it yields CASSYMRGGETQYF.

This clone was picked up a small number of times. The V gene is TRBV18, the J gene TRBJ1-4; 8 bases agree with TRBD1. Germline V gene lookup returns CDR1 KGHSH and CDR2 LQKENI. The length of the CDR3 is 14 residues. Trimming removed 3 bases from V and 8 bases from J; junction bases left unmatched: 5. Here the CDR3 reads CASSPTGAGEKLFF. The DNA for the CDR3 is TGTGCCAGCTCACCGACAGGGGCAGGGGAAAAACTGTTTTTT.